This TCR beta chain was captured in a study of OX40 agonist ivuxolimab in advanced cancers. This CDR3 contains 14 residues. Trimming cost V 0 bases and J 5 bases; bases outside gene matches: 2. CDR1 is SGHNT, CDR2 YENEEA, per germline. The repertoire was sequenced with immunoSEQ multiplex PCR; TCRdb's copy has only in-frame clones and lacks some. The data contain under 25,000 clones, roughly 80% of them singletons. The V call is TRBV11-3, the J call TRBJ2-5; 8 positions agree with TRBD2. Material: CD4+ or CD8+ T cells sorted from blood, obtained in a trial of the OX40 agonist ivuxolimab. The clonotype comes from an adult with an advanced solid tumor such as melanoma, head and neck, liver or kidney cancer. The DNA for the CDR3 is TGTGCCAGCAGCTTAGATGCTAGCGGGGAGACCCAGTACTTC. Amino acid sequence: CASSLDASGETQYF.